These 20 T cell receptor beta chains originate from one sample sequenced in a study of molecular identifiers for immune sequencing clone quantification (dated by TCRdb to the late 2010s). Library construction relied on PCR. Reads for this sample came from a NextSeq 500. TCRdb passed the public sequencing reads through fastp at Q25 and MiXCR, retaining productive beta sequences. For every CDR3 protein sequence, its rows merge into one entry that carries the most common genes and DNA. In this sample the table shows about 630,000 distinct CDR3 sequences, less than 30% of which occur a single time. 0.6% to 0.9% of the sample comes from the top ten. The sample taken for sequencing was naive CD8+ T cells from blood, with Jurkat cell RNA spiked in. The meaning of the sample's cell subset or site label: FACS-sorted CD8+CD4-CCR7+CD45RA+ naive T cells. All receptors come from a human donor in good health. Some libraries in this study had Jurkat cell RNA spiked in.

The chain joins TRBV4-3 to TRBJ1-4; D may be TRBD1 (5 bases). Trimming took off 8 bases at V and 6 bases at J, with 10 bases between the two ends. Germline CDR1 and CDR2: LGHNA and YSLEER. The CDR3 is 12 amino acids. CDR3 in amino acids: CASARADEKLFF. The CDR3 DNA sequence: TGCGCCAGCGCCAGGGCTGATGAAAAACTGTTTTTT.

This clonotype was picked up many times. The chain joins TRBV4-1 to TRBJ1-5; tentatively, D is TRBD1 (5 bases). This CDR3 has 16 amino acids. From germline, CDR1 is MGHRA and CDR2 YSYEKL. Trimming took 4 bases from V and 5 from J, leaving 18 bases between them. The CDR3 DNA follows: TGCGCCAGCAGCCCCCCCCTCGGGCAGGGAGATCAGCCCCAGCATTTT. Protein: CASSPPLGQGDQPQHF.

This clonotype has ten or more counts. The chain recombines TRBV20-1 with TRBJ1-1; the D is unclear. Trimming left V 3 bases short and J 5 bases short, with 16 bases between. The CDR3 runs to 14 residues. Per germline, CDR1 DFQATT and CDR2 SNEGSKA (reference sequence). CDR3 DNA: TGCAGTGCTAGGGAGCTTTTAGGGCCAACTGAAGCTTTCTTT. Its protein is CSARELLGPTEAFF.

In its sample, this clonotype was seen a few times. The J gene is TRBJ2-3, the V gene TRBV7-9; 10 bases align to TRBD1. The ends lost 5 bases at V and 4 bases at J; junction bases unmatched: 3. Germline lookup yields CDR1 SEHNR and CDR2 FQNEAQ (reference sequence). This CDR3 has 14 amino acids. CDR3 DNA: TGTGCCAGCAGCGACAGGGGGCTAGCAGATACGCAGTATTTT. As protein: CASSDRGLADTQYF.

The V and J genes are TRBV20-1 and TRBJ2-1, with D perhaps TRBD1 (6 bases). Germline V CDR1 and CDR2: DFQATT, SNEGSKA (reference sequence). The germline V and J ends were trimmed by 6 bases and 13 bases, with 16 bases remaining between them. The length of the CDR3 is 11 residues. CDR3 amino acids: CSAQLGAFQFF. The DNA of the CDR3 is TGCAGTGCGCAGTTGGGGGCTTTTCAGTTCTTC.

This clonotype has ten or more counts. The chain recombines TRBV4-1 with TRBJ2-1, with D hard to call. The CDR3 extends over 14 amino acids. Per the germline V gene, CDR1 is MGHRA and CDR2 is YSYEKL. Trimming stripped 1 base from V and 2 bases from J, with 6 bases between. CDR3 DNA sequence: TGCGCCAGCAGCCAAGTAGGGCCCTACAATGAGCAGTTCTTC. Its protein is CASSQVGPYNEQFF.

J is TRBJ1-2 and V is TRBV4-2, with a weak D call TRBD1 (5 bases). The CDR3 sequence is 15 residues long. Germline V gene sequence: CDR1 LGHNA, CDR2 YNFKEQ. The germline V and J ends were trimmed by 8 bases and 8 bases, with 24 bases remaining between them. The CDR3 DNA reads as TGTGCCAGCCGTCAAGAGGATTTATGGGACGACGGCTACACCTTC. Translation gives CASRQEDLWDDGYTF.

This clonotype has only a few counts. V usage is TRBV6-2 or TRBV6-3 and J usage is TRBJ2-3; 7 bases align to TRBD1. Looked up from germline, CDR1 is MNHEY and CDR2 is SVGEGT. The CDR3 spans 16 residues. Unmatched junction bases numbered 11, after V lost 0 bases and J lost 8 bases. CDR3 bases: TGTGCCAGCAGTTACTCTGGGACAGATATAATTCCTACGCAGTATTTT. Protein product: CASSYSGTDIIPTQYF.

The rearrangement links TRBV7-9 to TRBJ2-2, with 9 positions matching TRBD2. J gave up 7 bases and V 3 bases, and 6 bases lay outside the gene matches. The germline gives CDR1 SEHNR, CDR2 FQNEAQ (reference sequence). This CDR3 spans 15 amino acids. DNA of the CDR3: TGTGCCAGCAGCTTCCTAGCGGGATTAAGCGGGGAGCTGTTTTTT. Protein product: CASSFLAGLSGELFF. The full variable domain, rest sourced from reference TRBV7-9 and TRBJ2-2, is DTGVSQNPRHKITKRGQNVTFRCDPISEHNRLYWYRQTLGQGPEFLTYFQNEAQLEKSRLLSDRFSAERPKGSFSTLEIQRTEQGDSAMYLCASSFLAGLSGELFFGEGSRLTVL.

This clonotype occurred many times. This chain joins TRBV14 and TRBJ1-1, with TRBD1 matching 7 bases. The CDR3 is made up of 15 amino acids. J lost 4 bases, V lost 1 base, and 6 bases had no gene match. In germline, CDR1 is SGHDN, CDR2 FVKESK. The chain's CDR3 is CASSQGDRASTEAFF. The CDR3 DNA sequence: TGTGCCAGCAGCCAAGGTGACAGGGCTAGCACTGAAGCTTTCTTT. Looking up the rest from reference TRBV14 and TRBJ1-1 gives the full variable domain: EAGVTQFPSHSVIEKGQTVTLRCDPISGHDNLYWYRRVMGKEIKFLLHFVKESKQDESGMPNNRFLAERTGGTYSTLKVQPAELEDSGVYFCASSQGDRASTEAFFGQGTRLTVV.

About this clonotype: A far larger clone is just one base off, so this is likely a read error. The genes are TRBV27 and TRBJ1-1, with D uncertain. The germline gives CDR1 MNHEY, CDR2 SMNVEV (reference sequence). This CDR3 contains 13 residues. The CDR3 reads CVSSLSRNTEAFF. The CDR3 DNA reads as TGTGTCAGCAGTTTAAGTCGGAACACTGAAGCTTTCTTT.

This clonotype showed up just a few times. This rearrangement joins TRBV13 to TRBJ2-1; the D gene is possibly TRBD1 (6 bases). The V end was cut by 4 bases, the J end by 0 bases, with 16 bases between. CDR3 length equals 17 residues. The germline V gene encodes CDR1 PRHDT and CDR2 FYEKMQ (reference sequence). The CDR3 sequence: CASSSLQSRGSYNEQFF. The DNA of the CDR3 is TGTGCCAGCAGCTCTCTACAGTCCAGGGGCTCCTACAATGAGCAGTTCTTC.

This clonotype has ten or more counts. This rearrangement joins TRBV6-1 to TRBJ1-3; D gene ambiguous. Germline V CDR1 and CDR2: MNHNS, SASEGT. Trimming pared 1 base from V and 1 base from J, leaving 5 bases between. This CDR3 has 14 residues. The CDR3 reads CASSEGRSGNTIYF. The CDR3 DNA sequence: TGTGCCAGCAGTGAAGGCCGGTCTGGAAACACCATATATTTT.

The chain links TRBV20-1 to TRBJ1-2; D is possibly TRBD1 (5 bases). Deletions cut 5 bases from V and 6 bases from J, with 16 bases between. This CDR3 is built from 13 residues. From germline, CDR1 is DFQATT and CDR2 SNEGSKA (reference sequence). The DNA of the CDR3 is TGCAGTGCTCCAGGGCAGGGTCACCATGGCTACACCTTC. Its translation: CSAPGQGHHGYTF.

In its sample, this clonotype was seen a few times. CDR3 sequence: CASSQSTVHSNQPQHF. Written as DNA, the CDR3 is TGTGCCAGCAGCCAATCGACAGTACATAGCAATCAGCCCCAGCATTTT. This chain uses TRBV21-1 with TRBJ1-5. TRBV21-1 is termed a pseudogene. CDR3 length: 16 residues.

This clonotype was picked up many times. Germline is not matched at one junction end, which may reflect a read error. V and J are TRBV4-3 and TRBJ2-7; 9 bases align to TRBD1. The CDR3 runs to 14 residues. CDR1 LGHNA and CDR2 YSLEER come from the germline V gene. DNA for the CDR3: TGTGCCAGCAGCCCGACAGGGGGCTCCTACGAGCAGTACTTC. Translation: CASSPTGGSYEQYF.

This clonotype came up many times. This sequence joins TRBV20-1 and TRBJ1-1; no clear D. The germline V and J ends were trimmed by 2 bases and 5 bases, with 6 bases remaining between them. The CDR3 is 11 amino acids. CDR1 DFQATT and CDR2 SNEGSKA come from the germline V gene (reference sequence). This CDR3 is CSARLVTEAFF. CDR3 coding DNA: TGCAGTGCTAGATTAGTAACTGAAGCTTTCTTT.

This chain joins TRBV27 and TRBJ2-1; the D is unclear. The CDR3 has 15 residues. V shed 5 bases and J shed 0 bases, with 11 bases lying between them. Germline V gene lookup returns CDR1 MNHEY and CDR2 SMNVEV (reference sequence). CDR3 protein: CASSTAISSYNEQFF. In DNA, the CDR3 is TGTGCCAGCAGTACGGCGATAAGCTCCTACAATGAGCAGTTCTTC.

A word on this clonotype: A much larger clone differs by one base, so this may be a read error. The rearrangement joins TRBV6-2 or TRBV6-3 to TRBJ2-3; TRBD2 agrees at 9 bases. The CDR3 loop spans 14 amino acids. Germline-derived CDR1 and CDR2 are MNHEY and SVGEGT. The CDR3 sequence: CASSIAGVTDAQYF. In DNA, the CDR3 is TGTGCCAGCAGCATAGCGGGAGTCACAGATGCGCAGTATTTT.

This clonotype was seen ten or more times. The CDR3 reads CASSSPGTANTGELFF. Here the CDR3 DNA reads TGTGCCAGCAGTAGTCCCGGGACCGCGAACACCGGGGAGCTGTTTTTT. The chain couples TRBV28 to TRBJ2-2; the D call may be TRBD1 or TRBD2 (5 bases each). The CDR3 has 16 residues. The V gene's germline CDR1 is MDHEN and CDR2 SYDVKM. V shed 5 bases and J shed 0 bases, with 13 bases lying between them.